This is a list of T cell receptor beta chains from one sample in a study of T cells in Graves' hyperthyroidism and ophthalmopathy. TCRdb recomputed calls from the multiplex PCR reads with MiXCR, one row per CDR3 protein. This sample has hundreds of thousands of distinct CDR3 sequences; approximately 15% occur once, and the top ten carry around 9.6%. Sequenced input: blood. These receptor sequences come from a woman younger than 35 with Graves' hyperthyroidism. The CDR3 runs from the conserved cysteine through the conserved F or W. A D gene is named only where the DNA matches it firmly. Where a row states a size, it is once, few, many or the class of an expanded clone; other rows omit it.

cdr3_length	v_call	j_call	d_call	clone_size	cdr3_aa	cdr3_nt
13	TRBV20-1	TRBJ2-3	.	many	CSAEGVSTDTQYF	TGCAGTGCGGAGGGGGTGAGCACAGATACGCAGTATTTT
13	TRBV9	TRBJ2-3	.	few	CASSLREDNTQYF	TGTGCCAGCAGCCTCCGTGAGGATAATACGCAGTATTTT
12	TRBV28	TRBJ1-2	.	.	CASSPDPYGYTF	TGTGCCAGCAGTCCCGACCCCTATGGCTACACCTTC
15	TRBV3-1	TRBJ1-2	TRBD1	many	CASSPGGQGATGYTF	TGTGCCAGCAGCCCCGGGGGACAGGGGGCGACTGGCTACACCTTC
15	TRBV19	TRBJ2-1	.	few	CASINRGSNYNEQFF	TGTGCCAGTATTAATCGGGGGAGCAACTACAATGAGCAGTTCTTC
14	TRBV15	TRBJ1-1	.	many	CATSRDKGGTEAFF	TGTGCCACCAGCAGAGATAAGGGCGGCACTGAAGCTTTCTTT
14	TRBV6-2/TRBV6-3	TRBJ2-7	.	.	CASSYFVGPGEQYF	TGTGCCAGCAGTTACTTTGTGGGGCCGGGCGAGCAGTACTTC
18	TRBV28	TRBJ2-1	TRBD2	few	CASSLSGGGLAGGREQFF	TGTGCCAGCAGTTTATCGGGGGGGGGGCTAGCGGGAGGGCGGGAGCAGTTCTTC
12	TRBV12-3/TRBV12-4	TRBJ1-1	.	.	CASSRGGFNAFF	TGTGCCAGCAGTAGGGGTGGATTTAACGCTTTCTTT
15	TRBV2	TRBJ2-1	TRBD2	.	CASCETSGSAYEQFF	TGTGCCAGCTGCGAGACTAGCGGGAGCGCCTACGAGCAGTTCTTC
15	TRBV6-2/TRBV6-3	TRBJ2-1	TRBD2	.	CASRASGRAYNEQFF	TGTGCCAGCAGGGCTAGCGGGAGGGCCTATAATGAGCAGTTCTTC
15	TRBV18	TRBJ2-3	.	many	CASSQQRSRTDTQYF	TGTGCCAGCTCCCAACAACGGAGCCGCACAGATACGCAGTATTTT
21	TRBV28	TRBJ2-2	.	few	CASSLRSGGDVKFANTGELFF	TGTGCCAGCAGTTTAAGGAGTGGAGGGGACGTAAAGTTCGCGAACACCGGGGAGCTGTTTTTT
16	TRBV12-3/TRBV12-4	TRBJ2-1	.	.	CASSGGRARDTYEQFF	TGTGCCAGCAGTGGGGGAAGGGCCAGGGACACCTACGAGCAGTTCTTC
15	TRBV30	TRBJ1-6	TRBD1	.	CAWTGYRTGGSPLHF	TGTGCCTGGACCGGGTATAGGACAGGGGGGTCACCCCTCCACTTT
17	TRBV3-1	TRBJ2-1	.	many	CASSQASNRGPYNEQFF	TGTGCCAGCAGCCAAGCCTCAAATAGAGGCCCCTACAATGAGCAGTTCTTC
13	TRBV12-3/TRBV12-4	TRBJ1-1	TRBD1	many	CASSQNRDSEAFF	TGTGCCAGCAGTCAAAACCGGGACAGTGAAGCTTTCTTT
16	TRBV30	TRBJ2-1	.	few	CAWSVRFGGSYNEQFF	TGTGCCTGGAGTGTAAGGTTTGGGGGGTCCTACAATGAGCAGTTCTTC
17	TRBV10-3	TRBJ2-4	TRBD2	many	CAISEWPSGDGKNIQYF	TGTGCCATCAGTGAGTGGCCCAGCGGGGACGGGAAAAACATTCAGTACTTC
13	TRBV4-2	TRBJ2-7	.	.	CASSQGMLYEQYF	TGTGCCAGCAGCCAAGGAATGCTCTACGAGCAGTACTTC
14	TRBV6-1	TRBJ1-2	.	few	CASRQGDSLYGYTF	TGTGCCAGCAGACAGGGAGACTCCCTTTATGGCTACACCTTC
16	TRBV5-6	TRBJ2-3	TRBD2	many	CASSSTTSGNTDTQYF	TGTGCCAGCAGCTCTACGACTAGCGGAAACACAGATACGCAGTATTTT
15	TRBV4-3	TRBJ2-7	.	few	CASSQVQGIPYEQYF	TGCGCCAGCAGCCAAGTACAGGGTATTCCCTACGAGCAGTACTTC
16	TRBV2	TRBJ2-5	TRBD2	many	CASSEGLAGGPSAKYF	TGTGCCAGCAGTGAAGGGTTAGCGGGAGGACCGAGTGCAAAGTACTTC
15	TRBV6-5	TRBJ2-7	TRBD2	.	CASSYSGGEGNEQYF	TGTGCCAGCAGTTACAGCGGGGGCGAGGGAAACGAGCAGTACTTC
15	TRBV4-1	TRBJ2-2	.	.	CASSLGVADTGELFF	TGCGCCAGCAGCTTAGGAGTCGCGGACACCGGGGAGCTGTTTTTT
16	TRBV24-1	TRBJ2-5	TRBD1	.	CATSDNRDRDWETQYF	TGTGCCACCAGTGATAACCGGGACAGGGACTGGGAGACCCAGTACTTC
16	TRBV20-1	TRBJ2-1	TRBD2	few	CSARAPNGLAENEQFF	TGCAGTGCTAGAGCCCCCAACGGACTAGCGGAAAATGAGCAGTTCTTC
13	TRBV11-2	TRBJ2-1	TRBD2	.	CAGEGSGRNEQFF	TGTGCCGGGGAAGGTAGCGGGAGAAATGAGCAGTTCTTC
16	TRBV11-3	TRBJ2-3	.	many	CASSLERFFSTDTQYF	TGTGCCAGCAGCTTGGAGAGGTTTTTCTCCACAGATACGCAGTATTTT
11	TRBV5-5	TRBJ1-1	.	many	CASSIGSEAFF	TGTGCCAGCTCGATCGGCTCTGAAGCTTTCTTT
17	TRBV15	TRBJ1-2	TRBD1	many	CATSRTYLQGAYYGYTF	TGTGCCACCAGCAGAACTTATCTACAGGGGGCCTACTATGGCTACACCTTC
21	TRBV10-3	TRBJ2-1	TRBD2	many	CAISDSLPTSGRAHSYNEQFF	TGTGCCATCAGCGACTCCCTCCCGACTAGCGGGAGGGCCCATTCCTACAATGAGCAGTTCTTC
16	TRBV3-1	TRBJ2-3	TRBD2	many	CASSQVWRERSDTQYF	TGTGCCAGCAGCCAAGTGTGGCGGGAGAGGTCAGATACGCAGTATTTT
17	TRBV28	TRBJ1-1	.	many	CASRSGGVGDRVTEAFF	TGTGCCAGCAGATCCGGCGGGGTGGGGGATAGGGTCACTGAAGCTTTCTTT
14	TRBV5-1	TRBJ2-3	.	many	CASSPVSTTDTQYF	TGCGCCAGCAGTCCGGTTAGCACAACAGATACGCAGTATTTT
16	TRBV6-6	TRBJ2-6	.	few	CASSYLGSSGANVLAF	TGTGCCAGCAGTTACCTTGGGTCCTCTGGGGCCAACGTCCTGGCTTTC
15	TRBV7-8	TRBJ2-7	.	many	CASSLARQGIYEQYF	TGTGCCAGCAGCTTAGCGCGGCAGGGGATCTACGAGCAGTACTTC
15	TRBV11-2	TRBJ2-7	TRBD1	.	CASSSNRGPLDEQYF	TGTGCCAGCAGCTCCAACAGGGGGCCCCTAGACGAGCAGTACTTC
14	TRBV2	TRBJ1-1	.	.	CASSEYSVNTEAFF	TGTGCCAGCAGTGAATATTCGGTGAACACTGAAGCTTTCTTT
19	TRBV14	TRBJ2-1	.	many	CASSRRDVVTPYGGGEQFF	TGTGCCAGCAGCCGCCGGGACGTGGTAACGCCATACGGCGGTGGTGAGCAGTTCTTC
14	TRBV7-2	TRBJ1-3	TRBD1	many	CATDKQGAGDTIYF	TGTGCCACGGACAAACAGGGGGCGGGAGACACCATATATTTT
17	TRBV6-1	TRBJ2-1	TRBD2	many	CASKPSGRAGSYNEQFF	TGTGCCAGCAAACCTAGCGGGAGGGCCGGGTCCTACAATGAGCAGTTCTTC
15	TRBV11-2	TRBJ2-4	.	many	CASSSFPDSENIQYF	TGTGCCAGCAGCTCATTTCCTGACAGCGAAAACATTCAGTACTTC
16	TRBV13	TRBJ2-1	TRBD2	many	CASGTSGRVAYNEQFF	TGTGCCAGCGGGACTAGCGGGAGAGTGGCCTACAATGAGCAGTTCTTC
15	TRBV19	TRBJ2-5	.	many	CASCRRQGGEETQYF	TGTGCCAGTTGTAGGCGACAGGGAGGTGAAGAGACCCAGTACTTC
14	TRBV9	TRBJ2-7	.	few	CASSVGAGSYEQYF	TGTGCCAGCAGCGTAGGAGCAGGTAGCTACGAGCAGTACTTC
14	TRBV6-1	TRBJ1-6	.	few	CASSEASRTGPLHF	TGTGCCAGCAGTGAAGCCTCCAGGACGGGACCCCTCCACTTT
16	TRBV12-3/TRBV12-4	TRBJ2-1	TRBD1	few	CASSQVVGQGAMRQFF	TGTGCCAGCAGTCAGGTGGTGGGACAGGGGGCTATGCGGCAGTTCTTC
15	TRBV12-3/TRBV12-4	TRBJ2-1	TRBD2	many	CASTKGTSGSREQFF	TGTGCCAGCACTAAAGGGACTAGCGGGAGTCGTGAGCAGTTCTTC
11	TRBV20-1	TRBJ2-1	TRBD1	many	CSALQGNEQFF	TGCAGTGCTTTACAGGGGAATGAGCAGTTCTTC
18	TRBV28	TRBJ2-3	TRBD2	.	CASSLLGLREGCGDTQYF	TGTGCCAGCAGTTTGCTGGGATTACGGGAGGGCTGCGGGGATACGCAGTATTTT
17	TRBV27	TRBJ2-6	TRBD1	many	CASSFDRGQSGANVLTF	TGTGCCAGCAGTTTCGACAGGGGGCAATCTGGGGCCAACGTCCTGACTTTC
14	TRBV2	TRBJ1-4	.	.	CASSSQGYFEKLFF	TGTGCCAGCAGTTCCCAGGGTTACTTTGAAAAACTGTTTTTT